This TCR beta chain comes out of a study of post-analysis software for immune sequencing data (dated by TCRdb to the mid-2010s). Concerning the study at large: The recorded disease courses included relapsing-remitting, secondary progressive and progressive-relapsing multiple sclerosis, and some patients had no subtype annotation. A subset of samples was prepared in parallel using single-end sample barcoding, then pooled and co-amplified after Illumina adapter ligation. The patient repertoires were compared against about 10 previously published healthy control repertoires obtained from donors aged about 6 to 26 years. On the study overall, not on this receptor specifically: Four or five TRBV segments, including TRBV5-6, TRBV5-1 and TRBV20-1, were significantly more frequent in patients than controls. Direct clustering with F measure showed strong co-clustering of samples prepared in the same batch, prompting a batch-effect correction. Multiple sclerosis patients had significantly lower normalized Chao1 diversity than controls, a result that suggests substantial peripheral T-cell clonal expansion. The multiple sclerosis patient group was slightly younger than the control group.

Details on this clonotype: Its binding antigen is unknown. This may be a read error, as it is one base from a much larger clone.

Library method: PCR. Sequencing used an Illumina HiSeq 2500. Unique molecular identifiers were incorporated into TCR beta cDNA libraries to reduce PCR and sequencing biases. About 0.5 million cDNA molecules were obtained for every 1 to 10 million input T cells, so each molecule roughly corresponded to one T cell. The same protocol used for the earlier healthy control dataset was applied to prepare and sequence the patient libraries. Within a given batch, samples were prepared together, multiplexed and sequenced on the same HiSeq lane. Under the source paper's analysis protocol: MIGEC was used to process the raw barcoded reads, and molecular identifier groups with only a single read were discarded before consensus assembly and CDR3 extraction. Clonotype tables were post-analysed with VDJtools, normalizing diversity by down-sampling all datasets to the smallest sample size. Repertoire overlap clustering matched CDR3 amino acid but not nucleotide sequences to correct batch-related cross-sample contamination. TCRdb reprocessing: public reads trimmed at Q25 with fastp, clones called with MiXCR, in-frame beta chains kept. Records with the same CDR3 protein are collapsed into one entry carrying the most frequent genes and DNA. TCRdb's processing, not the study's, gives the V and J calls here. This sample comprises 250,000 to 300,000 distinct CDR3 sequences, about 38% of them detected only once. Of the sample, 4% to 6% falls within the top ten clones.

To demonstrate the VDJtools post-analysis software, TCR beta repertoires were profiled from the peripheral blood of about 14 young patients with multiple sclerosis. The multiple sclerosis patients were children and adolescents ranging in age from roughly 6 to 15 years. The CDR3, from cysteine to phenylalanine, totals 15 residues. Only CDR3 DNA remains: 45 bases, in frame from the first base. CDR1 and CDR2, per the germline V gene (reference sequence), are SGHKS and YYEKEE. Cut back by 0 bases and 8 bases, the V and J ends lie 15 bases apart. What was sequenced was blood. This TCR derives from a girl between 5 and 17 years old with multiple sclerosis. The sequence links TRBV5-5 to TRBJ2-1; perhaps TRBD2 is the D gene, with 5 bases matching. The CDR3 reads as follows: CASSLATGGYDEQFF. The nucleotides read TGTGCCAGCAGCTTGGCGACTGGCGGGTACGATGAGCAGTTCTTC. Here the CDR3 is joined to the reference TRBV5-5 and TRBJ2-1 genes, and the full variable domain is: DAGVTQSPTHLIKTRGQQVTLRCSPISGHKSVSWYQQVLGQGPQFIFQYYEKEERGRGNFPDRFSARQFPNYSSELNVNALLLGDSALYLCASSLATGGYDEQFFGPGTRLTVL.